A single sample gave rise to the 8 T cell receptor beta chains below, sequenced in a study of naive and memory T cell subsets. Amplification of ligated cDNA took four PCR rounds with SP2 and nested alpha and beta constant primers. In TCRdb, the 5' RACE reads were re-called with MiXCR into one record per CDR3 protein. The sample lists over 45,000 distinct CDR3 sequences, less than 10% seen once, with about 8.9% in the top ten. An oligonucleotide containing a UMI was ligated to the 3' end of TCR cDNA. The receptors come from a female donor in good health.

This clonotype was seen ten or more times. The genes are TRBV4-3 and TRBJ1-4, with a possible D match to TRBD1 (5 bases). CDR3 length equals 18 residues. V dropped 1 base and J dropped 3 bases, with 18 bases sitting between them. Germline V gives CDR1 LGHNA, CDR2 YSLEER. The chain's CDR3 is CASSQAQGVGTPNEKLFF. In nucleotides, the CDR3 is TGCGCCAGCAGCCAAGCCCAAGGGGTCGGGACCCCTAATGAAAAACTGTTTTTT.

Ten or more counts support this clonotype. DNA of the CDR3: TGTGCCAGCAGGGTAGCGGGGGTGACAGATACGCAGTATTTT. This gives the protein CASRVAGVTDTQYF. The J gene is TRBJ2-3, the V gene TRBV7-9; 9 nucleotides line up with TRBD2. Germline CDR1 SEHNR, CDR2 FQNEAQ (reference sequence). The length of the CDR3 is 14 residues. V dropped 6 bases and J dropped 3; count of bases not matched to a gene: 4.

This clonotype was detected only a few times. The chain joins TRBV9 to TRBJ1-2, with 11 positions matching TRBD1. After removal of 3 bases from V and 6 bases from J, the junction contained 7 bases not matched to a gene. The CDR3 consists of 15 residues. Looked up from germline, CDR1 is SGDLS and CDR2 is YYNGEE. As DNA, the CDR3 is TGTGCCAGCAGCGCGGGACAGGGGGGTCTCCATGGCTACACCTTC. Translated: CASSAGQGGLHGYTF. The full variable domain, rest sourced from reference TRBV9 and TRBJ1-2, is DSGVTQTPKHLITATGQRVTLRCSPRSGDLSVYWYQQSLDQGLQFLIQYYNGEERAKGNILERFSAQQFPDLHSELNLSSLELGDSALYFCASSAGQGGLHGYTFGSGTRLTVV.

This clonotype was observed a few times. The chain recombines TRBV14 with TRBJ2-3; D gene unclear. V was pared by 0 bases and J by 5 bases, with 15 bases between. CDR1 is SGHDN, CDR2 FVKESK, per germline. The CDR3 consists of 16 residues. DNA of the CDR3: TGTGCCAGCAGCCAAGATCTAGGGTTTTATCGAGATACGCAGTATTTT. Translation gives CASSQDLGFYRDTQYF. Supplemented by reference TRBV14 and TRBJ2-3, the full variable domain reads EAGVTQFPSHSVIEKGQTVTLRCDPISGHDNLYWYRRVMGKEIKFLLHFVKESKQDESGMPNNRFLAERTGGTYSTLKVQPAELEDSGVYFCASSQDLGFYRDTQYFGPGTRLTVL.

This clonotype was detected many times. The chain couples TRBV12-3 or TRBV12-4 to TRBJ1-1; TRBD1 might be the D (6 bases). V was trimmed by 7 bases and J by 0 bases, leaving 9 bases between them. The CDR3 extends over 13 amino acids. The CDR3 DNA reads TGTGCCAGCACCCGACAGGTGAACACTGAAGCTTTCTTT. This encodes CASTRQVNTEAFF.

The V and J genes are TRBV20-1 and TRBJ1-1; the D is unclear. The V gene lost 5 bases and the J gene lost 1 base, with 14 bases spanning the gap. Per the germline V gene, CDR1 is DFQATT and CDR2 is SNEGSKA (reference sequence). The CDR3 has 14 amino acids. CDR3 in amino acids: CSARSPGRNTEAFF. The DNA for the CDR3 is TGCAGTGCTCGTAGCCCGGGCAGGAACACTGAAGCTTTCTTT.

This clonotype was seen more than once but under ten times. The DNA for the CDR3 is TGTGCCAGCAGCCACAGTGCAACTAATGAAAAACTGTTTTTT. Its translation: CASSHSATNEKLFF. This chain uses TRBV14 with TRBJ1-4; D is ambiguous. Trimming pared 3 bases from V and 0 bases from J, leaving 5 bases between. The CDR3 runs 14 residues. CDR1 is SGHDN, CDR2 FVKESK, per germline.

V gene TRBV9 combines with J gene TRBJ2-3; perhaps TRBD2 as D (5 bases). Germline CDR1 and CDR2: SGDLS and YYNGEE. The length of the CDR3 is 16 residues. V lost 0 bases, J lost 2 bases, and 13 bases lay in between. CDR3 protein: CASSVGSGTFTDTQYF. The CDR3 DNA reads TGTGCCAGCAGCGTAGGGAGCGGCACTTTCACAGATACGCAGTATTTT.